This TCR beta chain was identified in a study of vaccination effects on CD4 cells after COVID-19. The CDR3 has 17 amino acids. Germline trimming cut 2 bases from V and 6 bases from J; bases unmatched to any gene: 12. CDR1 and CDR2 from the germline V gene are SGHDT and YYEEEE. Investigators separated out CD4+ T cells once around nine days of culture had passed. A single count supports this clone. The antigen remains undetermined. The data were produced by immunoSEQ multiplex PCR, yet TCRdb's version contains in-frame clones alone and is incomplete. The sample contains 70,000 to 85,000 clones, 77% of which appear only once.

The clonotype originates from a human donor who received a COVID-19 vaccine. V gene TRBV5-6 combines with J gene TRBJ2-3; the match to TRBD2 covers 10 bases. The sequencing used CD4+ T cells from PBMCs cultured without peptide, collected before COVID-19 vaccination. The CDR3 nucleotides are TGTGCCAGCAGCTTACCGACGGGACTAGCGTCGTCGGATACGCAGTATTTT. Translated, it gives CASSLPTGLASSDTQYF.